The rows below give T cell receptor beta chains drawn from one sample of a study of cytomegalovirus exposure and HLA in healthy donors. Using immunoSEQ multiplex PCR, the repertoire was profiled, and TCRdb retains in-frame clones only, with some absent. Of some 160,000 clones in the sample, about 85% were seen once. The sample comprised PBMCs. These receptors came from a man between 18 and 35 years old in good health and CMV-seronegative. Both conserved end residues are part of each CDR3. A D gene is named only where the DNA matches it firmly. Size tells how often a clone was seen (once, few, many) or the class of an expanded clone, and some rows leave it out.

. | 16 | TRBJ2-3 | TRBV2 | TRBD2 | TGTGCCAGCAGTGGAGGACTAGCGGGAGAGTCAGATACGCAGTATTTT | CASSGGLAGESDTQYF
once | 13 | TRBJ2-7 | TRBV7-2 | . | TGTGCCAGCAGCTTAGAAATCGCCTACGAGCAGTACTTC | CASSLEIAYEQYF
. | 14 | TRBJ2-2 | TRBV6-1 | . | TGTGCCAGCAGGCAGACAGGCGGCACCGGGGAGCTGTTTTTT | CASRQTGGTGELFF
. | 16 | TRBJ1-4 | TRBV28 | . | TGTGCCAGCAGTTCCCCCAGCGGGGCCGGGGATGAAAAACTGTTTTTT | CASSSPSGAGDEKLFF
. | 16 | TRBJ2-4 | TRBV11-3 | TRBD2 | TGTGCCAGCAGCTTAGGGCTAGCGGGGGGGCGGGACATTCAGTACTTC | CASSLGLAGGRDIQYF
. | 12 | TRBJ1-3 | TRBV7-9 | . | TGTGCCAGCAGCATCAGAGGAAACACCATATATTTT | CASSIRGNTIYF
. | 14 | TRBJ2-3 | TRBV29-1 | . | TGCAGCGTTTGGGGTTTACAGGGAGCAGATACGCAGTATTTT | CSVWGLQGADTQYF
. | 14 | TRBJ2-5 | TRBV18 | . | TGTGCCAGCTCACCGCCCCCGACAAGAGAGACCCAGTACTTC | CASSPPPTRETQYF
. | 16 | TRBJ1-2 | TRBV9 | TRBD1 | TGTGCCAGCAGCGTACGGGGGACAGGGGATAACTATGGCTACACCTTC | CASSVRGTGDNYGYTF
. | 12 | TRBJ2-7 | TRBV5-1 | . | TGCGCCAGCAGCCCCGAGGGATACGAGCAGTACTTC | CASSPEGYEQYF
. | 15 | TRBJ2-7 | TRBV19 | . | TGTGCCAGTAGTATAAATACGGGGGTCTTCTACGAGCAGTACTTC | CASSINTGVFYEQYF
once | 13 | TRBJ2-3 | TRBV6-5 | TRBD2 | TGTGCCAGCGGCGGGGGAGGGCCAGATACGCAGTATTTT | CASGGGGPDTQYF
. | 15 | TRBJ2-7 | TRBV19 | . | TGTGCCAGTAGTATCAGCATAGTGGGCTCCTACGAGCAGTACTTC | CASSISIVGSYEQYF
. | 14 | TRBJ2-7 | TRBV5-4 | . | TGTGCCAGCAGCCCGCGAGGGGGTAGAACCGAGCAGTACTTC | CASSPRGGRTEQYF
. | 15 | TRBJ1-1 | TRBV27 | TRBD1 | TGTGCCAGCAGTTGGGGGACAGGGGGGGTGACTGAAGCTTTCTTT | CASSWGTGGVTEAFF
. | 14 | TRBJ2-3 | TRBV25-1 | TRBD1 | TGTGCCAGCAGTAAATCAGGGGGCGAGAATACGCAGTATTTT | CASSKSGGENTQYF
. | 14 | TRBJ2-5 | TRBV25-1 | TRBD1 | TGTGCCAGCAGTGAGGGACAGGGTCGGGAGACCCAGTACTTC | CASSEGQGRETQYF
. | 16 | TRBJ2-1 | TRBV25-1 | . | TGTGCCAGCAGGGGGCTGGGCTGGGGGGGCAACAATGAGCAGTTCTTC | CASRGLGWGGNNEQFF
. | 15 | TRBJ1-5 | TRBV7-9 | . | TGTGCCAGCAGCAGCTCGGGGGATAGCAATCAGCCCCAGCATTTT | CASSSSGDSNQPQHF
. | 16 | TRBJ2-2 | TRBV28 | . | TGTGCCAGCAGTTTATTTCGAATAGGGGGCACCGGGGAGCTGTTTTTT | CASSLFRIGGTGELFF
. | 14 | TRBJ2-3 | TRBV11-2 | . | TGTGCCAGCAGCTTAAATCCTTTCACAGATACGCAGTATTTT | CASSLNPFTDTQYF
. | 14 | TRBJ1-1 | TRBV7-2 | . | TGTGCCAGCAGAGCCGGGTCACGGATCACTGAAGCTTTCTTT | CASRAGSRITEAFF
. | 13 | TRBJ1-5 | TRBV6-6 | . | TGTGCCAGCACCATCGGTAGCAATCAGCCCCAGCATTTT | CASTIGSNQPQHF
. | 14 | TRBJ2-6 | TRBV7-9 | TRBD1 | TGTGCCAGCAGCCCCACGGACAGGGCTCTTGTCCTGACTTTC | CASSPTDRALVLTF
. | 18 | TRBJ2-6 | TRBV13 | . | TGTGCCAGCAGCTTAGCGAAGGACGGGGGATCTGGGGCCAACGTCCTGACTTTC | CASSLAKDGGSGANVLTF
. | 15 | TRBJ1-2 | TRBV7-2 | TRBD1 | TGTGCCAGCAGCTTACTCTTCACAGGGGATGGGGGCTACACCTTC | CASSLLFTGDGGYTF
once | 15 | TRBJ2-3 | TRBV18 | TRBD1 | TGTGCCAGCTCACCTCTGACAGGGAAGACAGATACGCAGTATTTT | CASSPLTGKTDTQYF
. | 14 | TRBJ2-5 | TRBV10-3 | TRBD1 | TGTGCCATCAGTTCACAGGGGGGCCAAGAGACCCAGTACTTC | CAISSQGGQETQYF
. | 13 | TRBJ1-5 | TRBV30 | . | TGTGCCTGGAGTGTAATGCAGGGCCAGCCCCAGCATTTT | CAWSVMQGQPQHF
. | 13 | TRBJ2-3 | TRBV27 | . | TGTGCCAGGGGAACAGGGAGCACAGATACGCAGTATTTT | CARGTGSTDTQYF
. | 14 | TRBJ2-7 | TRBV28 | TRBD1 | TGTGCCAGCAGTTCTTGGACAGGGGAGAACGAGCAGTACTTC | CASSSWTGENEQYF
. | 17 | TRBJ2-1 | TRBV7-9 | TRBD1 | TGTGCCAGCAGCGCTACCGGACAGGGGACCCGCCGGAATGAGCAGTTCTTC | CASSATGQGTRRNEQFF
. | 14 | TRBJ1-6 | TRBV5-4 | TRBD1 | TGTGCCAGCAACGGACAGGGGGATAATTCACCCCTCCACTTT | CASNGQGDNSPLHF
. | 14 | TRBJ2-7 | TRBV5-1 | TRBD1 | TGCGCCAGCAGCTTACGGACAGGGGGCTACGAGCAGTACTTC | CASSLRTGGYEQYF
. | 16 | TRBJ2-1 | TRBV10-3 | . | TGTGCCATCAGTGAGGGTAGGGGCGGGGAAGTAAATGAGCAGTTCTTC | CAISEGRGGEVNEQFF
. | 16 | TRBJ2-1 | TRBV5-4 | TRBD2 | TGTGCCAGCAGCACTCCCGGGACTAGCCCCTACAATGAGCAGTTCTTC | CASSTPGTSPYNEQFF
. | 12 | TRBJ1-5 | TRBV7-2 | . | TGTGCCAGCAGCCCCCCCCTGCAGCCCCAGCATTTT | CASSPPLQPQHF
once | 14 | TRBJ1-1 | TRBV5-4 | TRBD1 | TGTGCCAGCAGCCGGGACAGGGCGGGCGCTGAAGCTTTCTTT | CASSRDRAGAEAFF
. | 14 | TRBJ2-7 | TRBV6-4 | . | . | CASSEGGHWAGGIF
. | 14 | TRBJ2-7 | TRBV5-4 | . | TGTGCCAGCAGCGCGGCGGGGTCCGACTACGAGCAGTACTTC | CASSAAGSDYEQYF
. | 15 | TRBJ1-1 | TRBV7-2 | . | TGTGCCAGCAGCCCACGAACAGGGCTGAACACTGAAGCTTTCTTT | CASSPRTGLNTEAFF
. | 17 | TRBJ2-2 | TRBV9 | . | TGTGCCAGCAGCGTAGCGGTATTAGCGTCGAACACCGGGGAGCTGTTTTTT | CASSVAVLASNTGELFF
. | 14 | TRBJ1-2 | TRBV6-5 | TRBD1 | TGTGCCAGCAGTTTGACAGGGCGGAACTATGGCTACACCTTC | CASSLTGRNYGYTF
. | 15 | TRBJ2-6 | TRBV9 | . | TGTGCCAGCAGCCCCGAGGGGGCTGGGGCCAACGTCCTGACTTTC | CASSPEGAGANVLTF
. | 13 | TRBJ2-7 | TRBV6-1 | . | TGTGCTTCCGGGGTAGGGGGGGTCTACGAGCAGTACTTC | CASGVGGVYEQYF
. | 15 | TRBJ2-7 | TRBV18 | . | TGTGCCAGCTCACCATTAGGGGCAGTTAACTACGAGCAGTACTTC | CASSPLGAVNYEQYF
. | 16 | TRBJ2-2 | TRBV7-3 | . | TGTGCCAGCAGCCGGAGGGGAGCACGGGGGACCGGGGAGCTGTTTTTT | CASSRRGARGTGELFF
. | 17 | TRBJ2-5 | TRBV7-9 | TRBD2 | TGTGCCAGCAGCTTAGCGGTCGCTAGCGGGAGTTGGAAGACCCAGTACTTC | CASSLAVASGSWKTQYF
once | 14 | TRBJ2-5 | TRBV28 | . | TGTGCCAGCACCCTCCTGGCAGAACAAGAGACCCAGTACTTC | CASTLLAEQETQYF
few | 13 | TRBJ2-5 | TRBV19 | . | TGTGCCAGTAGTATAGGGCGGATGGAGACCCAGTACTTC | CASSIGRMETQYF
. | 18 | TRBJ2-7 | TRBV11-2 | TRBD1 | TGTGCCAGCAGCTTAGGTGTAGGGGGCGAAGGGCTTTCCTACGAGCAGTACTTC | CASSLGVGGEGLSYEQYF
. | 18 | TRBJ2-7 | TRBV7-6 | . | TGTGCCAGCAGCTTAGCCCCGAGGTCCACAGGTAGCTCCTACGAGCAGTACTTC | CASSLAPRSTGSSYEQYF